This entry is about one T cell receptor beta chain. The sample originates from a study of human T cells and chemical hapten exposure. Study-level information: Upper inner arm skin measuring roughly 2 cm by roughly 2 cm received 2% DPC for sensitization. Epicutaneous patch tests delivered 0.01% DPC to the upper back, with evaluation at 6 days.

This CDR3 spans 13 amino acids. J was trimmed by 8 bases and V by 4 bases; bases with no gene match: 1. CDR1 is SGHVS and CDR2 is FNYEAQ in the germline V gene. TCRdb recomputed calls from the RACE reads with MiXCR, one row per CDR3 protein. The sample lists about 110,000 distinct CDR3 sequences; 11% were seen once. Time point of the sample: patch test 1, 2 weeks after DPC sensitization. Treatment: therapeutic diphenylcyclopropenone sensitization with weekly scalp DPC. Whole blood, unfractionated, served as the material for total RNA extraction. The TCR sequence derives from a middle-aged woman with alopecia areata. Some clones in this sample may be carry-over from other donors' samples. J is TRBJ2-2 and V is TRBV7-6, with 10 bases matching TRBD1. The source material was whole blood, sampled in connection with sensitization to the hapten diphenylcyclopropenone (DPC). The CDR3 loop reads CASSWTGGGELFF. CDR3 nucleotide sequence: TGTGCCAGCAGCTGGACAGGGGGTGGGGAGCTGTTTTTT.